Presented here are 5 T cell receptor beta chains from one specimen sequenced in a study of blood T cell repertoires in COVID-19. The method was immunoSEQ multiplex PCR; TCRdb's version includes in-frame clones alone and lacks a portion of them. This table has hundreds of thousands of clones, about 90% appearing once. Specimen: peripheral blood. These receptors came from a woman aged 18-29 years with acute or convalescent COVID-19.

V is TRBV9 and J is TRBJ1-6, with 11 bases fitting TRBD1. Per germline, CDR1 SGDLS and CDR2 YYNGEE. Trimming removed 4 bases from V and 0 bases from J; junction bases left unmatched: 9. This CDR3 has 19 amino acids. The CDR3 loop is CASSSYGTGGTSYNSPLHF. In DNA, the CDR3 is TGTGCCAGCAGCTCCTACGGGACAGGGGGTACCTCCTATAATTCACCCCTCCACTTT.

The genes are TRBV2 and TRBJ2-7; D remains ambiguous. V was trimmed by 1 base and J by 4 bases, leaving 17 bases between them. Germline V CDR1 and CDR2: SNHLY, FYNNEI. The CDR3 totals 16 residues. CDR3 residues: CASSEVGSYAGYEQYF. The CDR3 coding sequence is TGTGCCAGCAGTGAAGTGGGCAGCTACGCAGGATACGAGCAGTACTTC.

The chain carries TRBV4-2 and TRBJ1-1, with D tentatively TRBD1 (6 bases). V gave up 1 base and J gave up 13 bases, with 13 bases separating them. This CDR3 is built from 12 residues. From germline, CDR1 is LGHNA and CDR2 YNFKEQ. The CDR3 DNA reads as TGTGCCAGCAGCCAAGCTAGAGACAGGAGTTTCTTT. Protein product: CASSQARDRSFF.

The rearrangement uses TRBV3-1 (or the pseudogene TRBV3-2) and TRBJ1-2, with unresolved D. The CDR3 loop spans 13 amino acids. V was shortened by 1 base and J by 8 bases, with 11 bases between the two germline ends. Germline V lookup: CDR1 LGHDT, CDR2 YNNKEL (reference sequence). The CDR3: CASSQGSGTGYTF. The DNA for the CDR3 is TGTGCCAGCAGCCAAGGCTCAGGTACCGGCTACACCTTC.

The chain uses TRBV9 and TRBJ2-1; 12 positions match TRBD2. V shed 3 bases and J 7 bases; nucleotides not matched to a gene: 11. The CDR3 runs to 17 residues. Germline CDR1 is SGDLS and CDR2 is YYNGEE. As DNA, the CDR3 is TGTGCCAGCAGCGCCTCCGGGACTAGCGGGCCTGGGAATGAGCAGTTCTTC. It codes for CASSASGTSGPGNEQFF.